Listed below are T cell receptor beta chains from one sample, sequenced in a study of T cell responses to AZD1222 COVID-19 vaccine. Using immunoSEQ multiplex PCR, the repertoire was profiled, and TCRdb retains in-frame clones only, with some absent. This table has approximately 100,000 clones, just over 90% appearing once. The sequenced sample was peripheral blood, obtained on day 0 of AZD1222 vaccination. These receptors all stem from an adult in good health. The CDR3 runs from the conserved cysteine through the conserved F or W. The order of the fields is J gene, clone size, D gene, V gene, CDR3 protein, CDR3 DNA. D genes are given only for firm matches. Expanded clones get a size class; other rows say once, few or many, or leave the size out.

TRBJ1-5	once	-	TRBV19	CASSKIAGGNQPQHF	TGTGCCAGTAGTAAGATAGCAGGGGGCAATCAGCCCCAGCATTTT
TRBJ1-1	-	-	TRBV6-2/TRBV6-3	CASSYRQIMNTEAFF	TGTGCCAGCAGTTACAGACAGATCATGAACACTGAAGCTTTCTTT
TRBJ2-7	-	-	TRBV7-3	CASSLTFGGEQYF	TGTGCCAGCAGCTTAACGTTTGGTGGAGAGCAGTACTTC
TRBJ2-1	-	-	TRBV12-5	CASGSDGGEQFF	TGTGCTAGTGGTTCGGATGGGGGTGAGCAGTTCTTC
TRBJ1-5	-	-	TRBV30	CAWRPDGSNQPQHF	TGTGCCTGGAGGCCGGACGGAAGCAATCAGCCCCAGCATTTT
TRBJ2-1	-	-	TRBV12-3/TRBV12-4	CASSYRVYEQFF	TGTGCCAGCAGTTACAGGGTGTATGAGCAGTTCTTC
TRBJ1-2	-	-	TRBV6-5	CASSYSGWGNYGYTF	TGTGCCAGCAGTTACTCGGGGTGGGGAAACTATGGCTACACCTTC
TRBJ1-6	-	-	TRBV30	CAWSMSSYNSPLHF	TGTGCCTGGAGTATGAGCTCCTATAATTCACCCCTCCACTTT
TRBJ1-2	-	-	TRBV5-1	CASSLEARVSGDYGYTF	TGCGCCAGCAGCTTGGAGGCCAGGGTGTCTGGCGACTATGGCTACACCTTC
TRBJ1-1	-	-	TRBV6-5	CASSRGQNTEAFF	TGTGCCAGCAGCCGCGGACAGAACACTGAAGCTTTCTTT
TRBJ2-7	-	-	TRBV9	CASSVGGSSNEQYF	TGTGCCAGCAGCGTAGGCGGGTCCAGCAACGAGCAGTACTTC
TRBJ1-5	-	TRBD1	TRBV12-5	CASGDGQGWGQPQHF	TGTGCTAGTGGGGACGGACAGGGGTGGGGTCAGCCCCAGCATTTT
TRBJ1-4	-	TRBD1	TRBV5-1	CASSLATGEGKLFF	TGCGCCAGCAGCTTGGCGACAGGGGAAGGAAAACTGTTTTTT
TRBJ1-2	-	TRBD1	TRBV18	CASSPGQEYGYTF	TGTGCCAGCTCACCGGGACAGGAGTATGGCTACACCTTC
TRBJ2-3	-	TRBD2	TRBV4-3	CASSQEVAGGQDTQYF	TGCGCCAGCAGCCAAGAAGTAGCGGGGGGGCAGGATACGCAGTATTTT
TRBJ1-3	-	-	TRBV5-6	CASSVQGGNTIYF	TGTGCCAGCAGTGTACAGGGTGGAAACACCATATATTTT
TRBJ2-2	-	TRBD2	TRBV13	CASSLGRGGTGELFF	TGTGCCAGCAGCTTAGGACGGGGGGGCACCGGGGAGCTGTTTTTT
TRBJ1-1	few	TRBD1	TRBV6-5	CASSPPVGTGEAFF	TGTGCCAGCAGTCCCCCCGTCGGGACAGGTGAAGCTTTCTTT
TRBJ2-1	-	-	TRBV2	CASSVLAGAGEQFF	TGTGCCAGCAGTGTGCTGGCGGGGGCCGGGGAGCAGTTCTTC
TRBJ2-7	-	-	TRBV30	CAWSPGTMYEQYF	TGTGCCTGGAGTCCGGGTACGATGTACGAGCAGTACTTC
TRBJ1-2	-	TRBD1	TRBV19	CASTQTRGQGNFDGYTF	TGTGCCAGTACCCAGACCCGGGGACAGGGTAATTTCGATGGCTACACCTTC
TRBJ2-1	-	-	TRBV6-5	CASTQGGRQFF	TGTGCCAGCACCCAGGGGGGAAGGCAGTTCTTC